The 21 T cell receptor beta chains reported below all come from one sample, sequenced in a study of CD8 T cells in Susac syndrome. Reverse transcription of roughly 0.5 to 1 ug RNA was performed with random hexamers. Each CDR3 protein gets one entry after TCRdb re-called the immunoSEQ multiplex PCR reads with MiXCR. The table records 120,000 to 150,000 distinct CDR3 sequences, roughly 95% of them present only once. Sequencing was carried out using CD4+ T cells from PBMCs. All receptors come from a human donor with Susac syndrome.

This clonotype occurred once. The chain employs TRBV9 and TRBJ1-1; D gene ambiguous. CDR3 size: 14 residues. The V gene lost 4 bases and the J gene lost 8 bases, with 18 bases spanning the gap. CDR1 and CDR2 from the germline V gene are SGDLS and YYNGEE. The CDR3 protein is CASSSQTGRTEAFF. In DNA form, the CDR3 reads TGTGCCAGCAGCTCCCAAACCGGCCGAACAGAAGCTTTCTTT.

This chain connects TRBV5-4 to TRBJ2-3, with TRBD1 matching over 7 bases. V lost 0 bases and J lost 2; bases outside the gene matches: 6. The CDR3 contains 16 residues. CDR1 and CDR2 (germline): SGHNT, YYREEE (reference sequence). The CDR3 sequence: CASSLAPDRSTDTQYF. DNA of the CDR3: TGTGCCAGCAGCTTGGCCCCGGACAGGTCCACAGATACGCAGTATTTT.

The V call is TRBV18, the J call TRBJ1-1; the match to TRBD1 covers 8 bases. Germline V CDR1 and CDR2: KGHSH, LQKENI. The ends lost 4 bases at V and 5 bases at J; junction bases unmatched: 6. This CDR3 comprises 14 residues. This CDR3 is CASSRNDRGTEAFF. CDR3 sequence (DNA): TGTGCCAGCTCACGAAACGACAGGGGTACTGAAGCTTTCTTT.

This clonotype was counted once. J is TRBJ2-7 and V is TRBV19, with 7 bases that match TRBD2. CDR3 length equals 17 residues. With V trimmed by 3 bases and J by 0 bases, 11 bases remained unmatched. Germline V lookup: CDR1 LNHDA, CDR2 SQIVND (reference sequence). The CDR3 nucleotides are TGTGCCAGTAGTATCTGGGCGGCGGGAGACACCTCCTACGAGCAGTACTTC. Translation: CASSIWAAGDTSYEQYF.

The chain recombines TRBV6-6 with TRBJ2-5; D remains ambiguous. CDR3 length: 14 residues. The ends were cut back, 10 bases at V and 3 bases at J, with 18 bases in the middle. Germline V lookup: CDR1 MNHNY, CDR2 SVGAGI (reference sequence). The CDR3 nucleotides read TGTGCCATCTCACGGAACAGTAGGGAAGAGACCCAGTACTTC. It encodes CAISRNSREETQYF.

The chain uses TRBV19 and TRBJ2-4; TRBD1 matches 10 bases. Germline CDR1 is LNHDA and CDR2 is SQIVND (reference sequence). CDR3 length: 15 residues. V shed 7 bases, J shed 5 bases, and the junction held 8 bases outside the gene matches. CDR3 amino acids: CASKHSGTGENIQYF. The CDR3 DNA follows: TGTGCCAGTAAACACTCCGGGACAGGGGAAAACATTCAGTACTTC. The whole variable domain, filled in from reference TRBV19 and TRBJ2-4, reads DGGITQSPKYLFRKEGQNVTLSCEQNLNHDAMYWYRQDPGQGLRLIYYSQIVNDFQKGDIAEGYSVSREKKESFPLTVTSAQKNPTAFYLCASKHSGTGENIQYFGAGTRLSVL.

The CDR3 region is CASSQDTSAEQYF. The CDR3 DNA reads TGTGCCAGCAGCCAAGATACGTCGGCCGAGCAGTACTTC. The chain combines TRBV3-1 with TRBJ2-7; D uncertain. The CDR3 is 13 residues long. V was clipped by 0 bases and J by 6 bases, with 9 bases between them. Looked up from germline, CDR1 is LGHDT and CDR2 is YNNKEL (reference sequence).

J is TRBJ1-6 and V is TRBV25-1, with D possibly TRBD1 on 5 matching bases. The V gene lost 3 bases and the J gene lost 8 bases, with 20 bases spanning the gap. The germline gives CDR1 MGHDK, CDR2 SYGVNS. The CDR3 loop spans 17 amino acids. The CDR3 protein is CASSDPPGSGRDSPLHF. DNA for the CDR3: TGTGCCAGCAGTGACCCGCCAGGGTCGGGTCGAGATTCACCCCTCCACTTT.

V and J are TRBV6-2 or TRBV6-3 and TRBJ2-7; 12 positions agree with TRBD2. The length of the CDR3 is 11 residues. J lost 7 bases, V lost 8 bases, and 0 bases had no gene match. The germline V gene encodes CDR1 MNHEY and CDR2 SVGEGT. The CDR3 sequence is CASGLAGEQYF. The DNA for the CDR3 is TGTGCCAGCGGACTAGCGGGAGAGCAGTACTTC.

The V call is TRBV7-9, the J call TRBJ1-2; 11 nucleotides match TRBD1. Trimming cost V 1 base and J 4 bases; bases outside gene matches: 8. The length of the CDR3 is 17 residues. The germline gives CDR1 SEHNR, CDR2 FQNEAQ (reference sequence). CDR3 sequence (DNA): TGTGCCAGCAGCTTAGTTGGACAGGGGGCGACTAGCTATGGCTACACCTTC. Translation: CASSLVGQGATSYGYTF.

The genes are TRBV7-9 and TRBJ1-1; the D gene is possibly TRBD1 (5 bases). The length of the CDR3 is 14 residues. Trimming took 4 bases from V and 0 from J, leaving 9 bases between them. The germline V gene has CDR1 SEHNR and CDR2 FQNEAQ (reference sequence). The CDR3 protein is CASSSDTLNTEAFF. CDR3 DNA sequence: TGTGCCAGCAGCTCGGACACTCTGAACACTGAAGCTTTCTTT.

CDR3 DNA sequence: TGTGCCAGCAGCCGACAGGTTTACGAGCAGTACTTC. Its translation is CASSRQVYEQYF. J is TRBJ2-7 and V is TRBV28; tentatively, D is TRBD1 (6 bases). Germline values: CDR1 MDHEN, CDR2 SYDVKM. V lost 6 bases and J 4 bases, leaving 10 bases between the germline ends. This CDR3 has 12 residues. Looking up the rest from reference TRBV28 and TRBJ2-7 gives the full variable domain: DVKVTQSSRYLVKRTGEKVFLECVQDMDHENMFWYRQDPGLGLRLIYFSYDVKMKEKGDIPEGYSVSREKKERFSLILESASTNQTSMYLCASSRQVYEQYFGPGTRLTVT.

The J gene is TRBJ2-5, the V gene TRBV20-1, with a possible D match to TRBD2 (5 bases). Germline V gene lookup returns CDR1 DFQATT and CDR2 SNEGSKA (reference sequence). The CDR3 covers 13 residues. The germline V and J ends were trimmed by 0 bases and 3 bases, with 8 bases remaining between them. The CDR3 reads CSARDEGKETQYF. In DNA, the CDR3 is TGCAGTGCTAGAGACGAGGGTAAAGAGACCCAGTACTTC.

The rearrangement uses TRBV2 and TRBJ2-5, with D possibly TRBD2 on 6 matching bases. CDR1 and CDR2 (germline): SNHLY, FYNNEI. V was cut by 7 bases and J by 1 base, with 10 bases left in between. The CDR3 is 13 amino acids. The CDR3 sequence: CASMRGVQETQYF. For the CDR3, the DNA is TGTGCCAGCATGCGGGGCGTCCAAGAGACCCAGTACTTC. The variable domain in full, completed from reference TRBV2 and TRBJ2-5, reads EPEVTQTPSHQVTQMGQEVILRCVPISNHLYFYWYRQILGQKVEFLVSFYNNEISEKSEIFDDQFSVERPDGSNFTLKIRSTKLEDSAMYFCASMRGVQETQYFGPGTRLLVL.

The chain combines TRBV2 with TRBJ1-3; no clear D gene. This CDR3 is built from 13 residues. Germline CDR1 and CDR2: SNHLY and FYNNEI. Trimming shortened V by 7 bases and J by 5 bases, and 12 bases separated the two germline ends. This CDR3 reads CASNQDGRNTIYF. CDR3 DNA sequence: TGTGCCAGCAATCAGGATGGGAGAAACACCATATATTTT.

The sample holds a few counts of this clonotype. The rearrangement links TRBV6-4 to TRBJ2-3; 12 positions match TRBD1. V trimming: 6 bases; J trimming: 5 bases; junction bases outside the gene matches: 6. CDR1 MRHNA and CDR2 SNTAGT come from the germline V gene. The CDR3 is 15 residues long. Here the CDR3 reads CASSTGQGAGDTQYF. The CDR3 nucleotides read TGTGCCAGCAGCACGGGACAGGGGGCCGGAGATACGCAGTATTTT.

This rearrangement joins TRBV3-1 to TRBJ1-2; unclear D gene. The CDR3 runs to 13 residues. With 4 bases removed from V and 8 bases from J, the gap between germline ends came to 14 bases. Germline V lookup: CDR1 LGHDT, CDR2 YNNKEL (reference sequence). The CDR3 is CASSPPVVWGYTF. As DNA, the CDR3 is TGTGCCAGCAGCCCGCCCGTTGTGTGGGGCTACACCTTC.

The chain uses TRBV28 and TRBJ1-1; the match to TRBD1 covers 7 bases. V was pared by 7 bases and J by 1 base, with 9 bases of the junction left unmatched. CDR3 length: 15 amino acids. CDR1 MDHEN and CDR2 SYDVKM come from the germline V gene. Written as DNA, the CDR3 is TGTGCCAGCAAAGTGAGGGGGCTCGGGAACACTGAAGCTTTCTTT. Its translation is CASKVRGLGNTEAFF.

The chain is built from TRBV29-1 and TRBJ2-5; 8 bases line up with TRBD2. Losses at the gene ends were 2 bases for V and 5 bases for J; bases not matched to a gene: 4. The CDR3 totals 13 residues. Germline V gives CDR1 SQVTM, CDR2 ANQGSEA. The DNA for the CDR3 is TGCAGCGTTGAAACGGGAGGGAGGGAGACCCAGTACTTC. Protein: CSVETGGRETQYF.

The rearrangement joins TRBV20-1 to TRBJ2-5, with TRBD2 identical over 10 bases. Germline V lookup: CDR1 DFQATT, CDR2 SNEGSKA (reference sequence). The CDR3 is 14 amino acids. Trimming at V came to 5 bases and at J to 2 bases, leaving 5 bases not matched to a gene. The CDR3 here is CSAATSGEQETQYF. The CDR3 DNA is TGCAGTGCTGCTACTAGCGGGGAACAAGAGACCCAGTACTTC.

V gene TRBV3-1 combines with J gene TRBJ1-4, with D unclear. The V and J ends lost 1 base and 3 bases respectively, with 18 bases between them. CDR1 and CDR2 from the germline V gene are LGHDT and YNNKEL (reference sequence). This CDR3 has 18 amino acids. CDR3 loop: CASSQASKTGRSNEKLFF. Written as DNA, the CDR3 is TGTGCCAGCAGCCAAGCATCAAAAACCGGGAGATCTAATGAAAAACTGTTTTTT.